This T cell receptor beta chain was identified in a study of OX40 agonist ivuxolimab in advanced cancers. Across the whole study: Ivuxolimab, which patients received intravenously every 2 weeks, was dosed at 0.01 to 10 mg/kg. Those enrolled were less than 85% male, with a mean age of around 57 years and ages from 23 to 79.

This clone was observed a single time. Assay: immunoSEQ multiplex PCR; the TCRdb copy retains only in-frame clones and omits some. The sample shows 57,000 or so clones, roughly 85% of them seen only once. There are 16 residues in the CDR3. Germline-derived CDR1 and CDR2 are KGHSH and LQKENI. V shed 2 bases and J shed 6 bases, with 16 bases lying between them. The clonotype was recovered from an adult with an advanced solid tumor such as melanoma, head and neck, liver or kidney cancer. The sample here was CD4+ or CD8+ T cells sorted from blood, taken in a trial of the OX40 agonist ivuxolimab. The genes are TRBV18 and TRBJ2-2; D not resolved. This CDR3 is CASSPDQIGVAGELFF. In DNA, the CDR3 is TGTGCCAGCTCACCAGATCAGATCGGCGTCGCCGGGGAGCTGTTTTTT.